Here is one T cell receptor (beta chain) with its context. The sample is drawn from a study of control samples from healthy donors and cancer patients. The germline V gene encodes CDR1 SEHNR and CDR2 FQNEAQ (reference sequence). The V end lost 1 base, the J end lost 4 bases, and 7 bases lay between the germline ends. The CDR3 has 13 residues. TCRdb keeps only in-frame clones here, not all; method: immunoSEQ multiplex PCR. The sample yields about 120,000 clones, roughly 90% seen once. The receptor was isolated from a man aged 45-65 years in good health. The chain carries TRBV7-9 and TRBJ1-2; D is possibly TRBD1 (5 bases). The specimen was blood. The CDR3 DNA sequence: TGTGCCAGCAGCTTAGGTGGGGGCTATGGCTACACCTTC. The encoded protein is CASSLGGGYGYTF.